Reported below is one T cell receptor (beta chain). This sample was included in a study of blood T cell repertoires in COVID-19. Background on the study: Acute and convalescent COVID-19 samples came from the United States, Italy and Spain. In each case, the material was cDNA or gDNA derived from T cells, B-cell-depleted T cells, or PBMCs.

Trimming removed 4 bases from V and 6 bases from J; junction bases left unmatched: 5. The V gene's germline CDR1 is MDHEN and CDR2 SYDVKM. This CDR3 region has 13 residues. Original data processing: Using reference gene primer amplification, nucleated cell counts were estimated. Profiled with immunoSEQ multiplex PCR; TCRdb holds only in-frame clones, not every one. V and J calls and clone size are copied from that table; D and trimming were computed from the DNA. This sample has approximately 160,000 clones, with roughly 86% found just once. Seattle's enrolled individuals joined amid active infection and were then monitored longitudinally.

Material for sequencing was peripheral blood. The chain employs TRBV28 and TRBJ1-2, with 7 bases identical to TRBD1. The TCR sequence derives from a man in his sixties with COVID-19, enrolled during active disease. The CDR3 nucleotides are TGTGCCAGCAGTTCACAGGGGTCCGATGGCTACACCTTC. This translates into CASSSQGSDGYTF.